This TCR beta chain was found in a study of breast tumors, draining lymph nodes, adjacent tissues. General study findings and limits: Findings are consistent with lymph node origin and intratumoral expansion of most tumor T cells. Data only fit, rather than demonstrated, lymph node origin of most tumor T cells. Tumor TCR diversity was below lymph nodes but above nontumor tissue.

This clonotype was observed a few times. Its specificity is unknown. An end of the junction differs from the germline gene, which may be a read error. MiXCR was run by TCRdb on the multiplex PCR reads, yielding one entry per CDR3 protein. The sample lists roughly 80,000 distinct CDR3 sequences; approximately 19% were seen once. Breast cancer patients provided tissue from their axillary draining lymph nodes. Sequenced input: axillary lymph node tissue. The sequence came from a female donor with breast cancer. Some clones in this sample may be carry-over from other donors' samples.

The CDR3 reads CASSLEMAGGLFF. The CDR3 DNA follows: TGTGCCAGCAGCTTAGAGATGGCCGGGGGGCTGTTTTTT. The rearrangement links TRBV7-2 to TRBJ2-2; the D gene is possibly TRBD2 (6 bases). The germline gives CDR1 SGHTA, CDR2 FQGNSA. This CDR3 spans 13 amino acids.